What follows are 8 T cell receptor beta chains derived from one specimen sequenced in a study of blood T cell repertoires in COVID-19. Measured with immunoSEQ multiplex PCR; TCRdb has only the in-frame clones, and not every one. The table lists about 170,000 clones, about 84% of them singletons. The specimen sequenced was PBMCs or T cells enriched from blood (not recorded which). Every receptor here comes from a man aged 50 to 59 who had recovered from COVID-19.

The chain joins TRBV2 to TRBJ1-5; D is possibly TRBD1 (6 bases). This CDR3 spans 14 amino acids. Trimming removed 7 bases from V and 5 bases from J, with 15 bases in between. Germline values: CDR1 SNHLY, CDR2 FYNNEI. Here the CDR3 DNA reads TGTGCCAGCACCGCGTCACAGGGTTATCAGCCCCAGCATTTT. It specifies CASTASQGYQPQHF.

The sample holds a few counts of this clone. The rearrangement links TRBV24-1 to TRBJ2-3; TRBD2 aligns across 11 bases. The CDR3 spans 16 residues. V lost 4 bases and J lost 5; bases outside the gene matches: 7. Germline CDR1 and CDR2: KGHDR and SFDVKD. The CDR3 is CATSDDSGGAIDTQYF. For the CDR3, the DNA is TGTGCCACCAGTGACGATAGCGGGGGGGCTATAGATACGCAGTATTTT.

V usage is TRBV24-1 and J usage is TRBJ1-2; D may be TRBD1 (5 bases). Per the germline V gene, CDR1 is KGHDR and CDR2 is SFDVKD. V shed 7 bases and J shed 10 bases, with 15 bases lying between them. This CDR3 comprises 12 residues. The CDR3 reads CATSSGKNDYTF. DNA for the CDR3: TGTGCCACCAGCTCAGGGAAGAACGACTACACCTTC.

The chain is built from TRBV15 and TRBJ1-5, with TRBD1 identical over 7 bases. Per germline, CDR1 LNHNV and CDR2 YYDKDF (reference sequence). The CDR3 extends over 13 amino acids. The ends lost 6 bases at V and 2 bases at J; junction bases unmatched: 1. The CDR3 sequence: CATSDRGNQPQHF. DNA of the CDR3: TGTGCCACCAGTGACAGGGGCAATCAGCCCCAGCATTTT.

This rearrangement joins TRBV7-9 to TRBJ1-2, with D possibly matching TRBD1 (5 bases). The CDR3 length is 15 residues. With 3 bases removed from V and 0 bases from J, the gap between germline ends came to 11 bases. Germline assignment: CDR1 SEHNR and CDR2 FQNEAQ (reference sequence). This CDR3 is CASSFGQGANYGYTF. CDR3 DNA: TGTGCCAGCAGCTTCGGGCAGGGCGCTAACTATGGCTACACCTTC.

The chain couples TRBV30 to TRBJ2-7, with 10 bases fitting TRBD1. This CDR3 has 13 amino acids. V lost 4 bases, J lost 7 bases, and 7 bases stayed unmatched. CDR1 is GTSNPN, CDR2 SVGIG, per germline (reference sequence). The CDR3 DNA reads TGTGCCTGGAACCGGGACAGGGGAGTGGAGCAGTACTTC. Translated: CAWNRDRGVEQYF.

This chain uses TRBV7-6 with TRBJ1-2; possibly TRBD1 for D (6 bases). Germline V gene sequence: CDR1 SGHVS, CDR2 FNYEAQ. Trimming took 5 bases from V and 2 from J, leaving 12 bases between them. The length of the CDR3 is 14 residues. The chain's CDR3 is CASSQRGQNYGYTF. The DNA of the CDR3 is TGTGCCAGCAGCCAAAGGGGACAAAACTATGGCTACACCTTC.

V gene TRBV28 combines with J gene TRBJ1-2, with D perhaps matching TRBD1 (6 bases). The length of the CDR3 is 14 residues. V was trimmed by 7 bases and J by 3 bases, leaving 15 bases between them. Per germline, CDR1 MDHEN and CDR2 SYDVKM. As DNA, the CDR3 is TGTGCCAGCAAGACGACAGGTATGGACTATGGCTACACCTTC. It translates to CASKTTGMDYGYTF.